Below are 15 T cell receptor beta chains sequenced from a single sample in a study of T-cell reconstitution after alpha-beta-depleted transplantation in children. A library of TCRbeta sequences, prepared with unique molecular identifiers, was generated. TCRdb itself ran the PCR reads through MiXCR, one entry per CDR3 protein. The sample comprises about 540,000 distinct CDR3 sequences, roughly 18% of which are singletons, and 3% to 4% rests with the top ten. Sequencing was performed on PBMCs from the stem cell graft donor, taken from the stem cell graft. These receptors all come from a human donor who donated a stem cell graft to a child with acute lymphoblastic leukemia.

This clonotype was observed at least ten times. The chain couples TRBV20-1 to TRBJ1-4; TRBD1 is a possible D gene (5 bases). This CDR3 region has 11 residues. V lost 3 bases to trimming and J lost 8 bases, with 7 bases between them. Germline V gene lookup returns CDR1 DFQATT and CDR2 SNEGSKA (reference sequence). CDR3 in DNA: TGCAGTGCTAGGGGGGGAGAAAAACTGTTTTTT. It translates to CSARGGEKLFF.

This clonotype has just a few counts. V is TRBV7-9 and J is TRBJ2-2, with D possibly called TRBD1 or TRBD2 (5 bases each). Trimming removed 11 bases at V and 3 bases at J, with 19 bases between. This CDR3 region has 15 residues. The V gene's germline CDR1 is SEHNR and CDR2 FQNEAQ (reference sequence). CDR3 bases: TGTGCCTTCGGGCACAGGCCGCGGGACACCGGGGAGCTGTTTTTT. This gives the protein CAFGHRPRDTGELFF. Filled out from reference TRBV7-9 and TRBJ2-2, the complete variable domain reads DTGVSQNPRHKITKRGQNVTFRCDPISEHNRLYWYRQTLGQGPEFLTYFQNEAQLEKSRLLSDRFSAERPKGSFSTLEIQRTEQGDSAMYLCAFGHRPRDTGELFFGEGSRLTVL.

The CDR3 region has the DNA TGCAGTGCCCGCCAAACGGGACTAGGTTTGTATGAGCAGTTCTTC. This encodes CSARQTGLGLYEQFF. This sequence joins TRBV20-1 and TRBJ2-1, with 8 positions matching TRBD2. Germline CDR1 reads DFQATT; CDR2 reads SNEGSKA (reference sequence). Trimming at V came to 6 bases and at J to 8 bases, leaving 15 bases not matched to a gene. The CDR3 loop spans 15 amino acids.

This clonotype was seen only a few times. The chain has TRBV4-2 and TRBJ2-3; the D is unclear. Per the germline V gene, CDR1 is LGHNA and CDR2 is YNFKEQ. Trimming shortened V by 0 bases and J by 2 bases, and 6 bases separated the two germline ends. This CDR3 region has 14 residues. The CDR3 sequence: CASSQDGPTDTQYF. CDR3 sequence (DNA): TGTGCCAGCAGCCAAGACGGGCCCACAGATACGCAGTATTTT.

The chain links TRBV3-1 to TRBJ2-7; 7 nucleotides agree with TRBD2. CDR3 length: 17 amino acids. Per germline, CDR1 LGHDT and CDR2 YNNKEL (reference sequence). The junction had 19 bases not matched to a gene; V was cut back by 8 bases and J by 3 bases. Written as DNA, the CDR3 is TGTGCCAGCTCCCCTATCCATAGTCTGCGGGAGAACTACGAGCAGTACTTC. It codes for CASSPIHSLRENYEQYF.

This clonotype has more than one count but fewer than ten. The chain has TRBV10-2 and TRBJ1-2, with D tentatively TRBD1 (5 bases). Trimming removed 4 bases from V and 7 bases from J, with 13 bases in between. Germline CDR1 reads WSHSY; CDR2 reads SAAADI. The CDR3 runs to 13 residues. The CDR3 reads CASSVFQGGGYTF. CDR3 DNA sequence: TGCGCCAGCAGTGTTTTCCAGGGTGGTGGCTACACCTTC.

This clonotype has just a few counts. The chain couples TRBV5-5 to TRBJ1-2; D might be TRBD1 (6 bases). This CDR3 has 14 residues. Germline CDR1 SGHKS, CDR2 YYEKEE (reference sequence). V dropped 4 bases and J dropped 0 bases, with 10 bases sitting between them. The CDR3 DNA reads TGTGCCAGCAGCGTGGACAGTACTAACTATGGCTACACCTTC. Translation gives CASSVDSTNYGYTF.

This clonotype was recorded a few times. The chain has TRBV5-1 and TRBJ2-1, with D perhaps matching TRBD1 (6 bases). The CDR3 sequence is 17 residues long. Deletions cut 4 bases from V and 1 base from J, with 18 bases between. Germline lookup yields CDR1 SGHRS and CDR2 YFSETQ. The CDR3 DNA is TGCGCCAGCAGCCCTCGCTACAGGGAGAGTTCCTACAATGAGCAGTTCTTC. Translated, it gives CASSPRYRESSYNEQFF.

This clonotype was counted a few times. The rearrangement links TRBV7-6 to TRBJ2-7; TRBD2 might be the D (5 bases). This CDR3 contains 13 residues. The V and J ends lost 0 bases and 12 bases respectively, with 15 bases between them. Germline-derived CDR1 and CDR2 are SGHVS and FNYEAQ. The CDR3 DNA follows: TGTGCCAGCAGCTTAGCGCCGAGAACGGGGTGGTACTTC. Residues: CASSLAPRTGWYF. The full variable domain, in which reference TRBV7-6 and TRBJ2-7 provide the parts outside the CDR3, is GAGVSQSPRYKVTKRGQDVALRCDPISGHVSLYWYRQALGQGPEFLTYFNYEAQQDKSGLPNDRFSAERPEGSISTLTIQRTEQRDSAMYRCASSLAPRTGWYFGPGTRLTVT.

This clonotype was observed a few times. V usage is TRBV5-5 and J usage is TRBJ1-5; 7 bases align to TRBD1. The V and J ends lost 2 bases and 0 bases, in that order; junction bases with no gene match: 5. This CDR3 is built from 16 residues. The germline V gene encodes CDR1 SGHKS and CDR2 YYEKEE (reference sequence). Written as DNA, the CDR3 is TGTGCCAGCAGCTTATACGGACAGGCTAGCAATCAGCCCCAGCATTTT. Translation: CASSLYGQASNQPQHF. Filled out from reference TRBV5-5 and TRBJ1-5, the complete variable domain reads DAGVTQSPTHLIKTRGQQVTLRCSPISGHKSVSWYQQVLGQGPQFIFQYYEKEERGRGNFPDRFSARQFPNYSSELNVNALLLGDSALYLCASSLYGQASNQPQHFGDGTRLSIL.

Only a few counts were recorded for this clonotype. This chain connects TRBV2 to TRBJ2-1; maybe TRBD2 (5 bases). The CDR3 runs 17 residues. CDR1 and CDR2 from the germline V gene are SNHLY and FYNNEI. V gave up 5 bases and J gave up 1 base, with 18 bases separating them. CDR3 amino acids: CASSQRMAGVSYNEQFF. Here the CDR3 DNA reads TGTGCCAGCAGTCAGAGAATGGCCGGGGTGTCCTACAATGAGCAGTTCTTC.

The table lists this clonotype with a few counts. V and J are TRBV4-1 and TRBJ1-1; D call uncertain. V was pared by 1 base and J by 0 bases, with 12 bases between. CDR3 size: 16 residues. Germline V CDR1 and CDR2: MGHRA, YSYEKL. This CDR3 reads CASSQGSGPMNTEAFF. The DNA for the CDR3 is TGCGCCAGCAGCCAAGGGTCTGGGCCGATGAACACTGAAGCTTTCTTT.

The V call is TRBV18, the J call TRBJ1-1; D unresolved. CDR3 length equals 14 residues. Deletions cut 4 bases from V and 1 base from J, with 10 bases between. CDR1 is KGHSH, CDR2 LQKENI, per germline. As DNA, the CDR3 is TGTGCCAGCTCACTTTACGCACAGAACACTGAAGCTTTCTTT. Amino acids: CASSLYAQNTEAFF.

The chain employs TRBV24-1 and TRBJ2-1; no definite D call. The CDR3 has 13 amino acids. V was trimmed by 1 base and J by 4 bases, leaving 4 bases between them. Germline V lookup: CDR1 KGHDR, CDR2 SFDVKD. In nucleotides, the CDR3 is TGTGCCACCAGTGATTTACTTTACAATGAGCAGTTCTTC. This translates into CATSDLLYNEQFF.

The chain joins TRBV15 to TRBJ1-6, with a tentative D call TRBD1 (6 bases). The CDR3 spans 16 residues. The V end was cut by 0 bases, the J end by 10 bases, with 16 bases between. The germline V gene encodes CDR1 LNHNV and CDR2 YYDKDF (reference sequence). The CDR3 sequence: CATSRDSHRAESPLHF. The CDR3 coding sequence is TGTGCCACCAGCAGAGATTCGCACAGGGCGGAATCACCCCTCCACTTT. The full variable domain, completed using reference TRBV15 and TRBJ1-6, is DAMVIQNPRYQVTQFGKPVTLSCSQTLNHNVMYWYQQKSSQAPKLLFHYYDKDFNNEADTPDNFQSRRPNTSFCFLDIRSPGLGDTAMYLCATSRDSHRAESPLHFGNGTRLTVT.